This passage covers 28 T cell receptor beta chains from one sample sequenced in a study of lymphopenia after photon versus proton radiotherapy. The table came from immunoSEQ multiplex PCR; TCRdb's copy has only in-frame clones and leaves some out. The data contain 75,000 to 95,000 clones, around four fifths of them seen just once; the ten biggest clones take up over 1.1%. This material consisted of peripheral blood, taken from a patient treated with proton-based radiotherapy. These receptors were taken from a man aged 55 to 70 with pancreatic cancer.

This chain uses TRBV20-1 with TRBJ2-7; perhaps TRBD1 as D (6 bases). Looked up from germline, CDR1 is DFQATT and CDR2 is SNEGSKA (reference sequence). The CDR3 covers 11 residues. V was shortened by 2 bases and J by 4 bases, with 6 bases between the two germline ends. CDR3 sequence: CSARTGYEQYF. In DNA form, the CDR3 reads TGCAGTGCTAGAACAGGGTACGAGCAGTACTTC.

CDR3 loop: CASSQASGGSYEQYF. The CDR3 coding sequence is TGCGCCAGCAGCCAAGCCAGCGGGGGCTCCTACGAGCAGTACTTC. The chain combines TRBV4-3 with TRBJ2-7; 8 positions agree with TRBD2. Germline V gene data show CDR1 as LGHNA and CDR2 as YSLEER. The CDR3 loop spans 15 amino acids. The V and J ends lost 1 base and 0 bases, in that order; junction bases with no gene match: 2.

The chain employs TRBV4-3 and TRBJ1-5; no reliable D call. With 0 bases removed from V and 5 bases from J, the gap between germline ends came to 14 bases. The germline V gene has CDR1 LGHNA and CDR2 YSLEER. CDR3 length: 16 residues. CDR3 region: CASSQEMGAGHQPQHF. The DNA of the CDR3 is TGCGCCAGCAGCCAAGAGATGGGCGCGGGTCATCAGCCCCAGCATTTT.

The chain has TRBV28 and TRBJ1-2, with D unclear. Deletions cut 3 bases from V and 4 bases from J, with 9 bases between. Germline V lookup: CDR1 MDHEN, CDR2 SYDVKM. The CDR3 sequence is 13 residues long. Here the CDR3 reads CASSFGFGYGYTF. The CDR3 nucleotides are TGTGCCAGCAGTTTTGGATTCGGCTATGGCTACACCTTC.

The rearrangement links TRBV25-1 to TRBJ2-5, with 7 bases identical to TRBD1. Near its end, the DNA agrees better with TRBJ2-7, so the J call may be wrong. The CDR3 has 13 residues. CDR1 and CDR2 (germline): MGHDK, SYGVNS. In DNA form, the CDR3 reads TGTGCCAGTCAGGGACAGTTCTCCTACGAGCAGTACTTC. This codes for CASQGQFSYEQYF.

The V gene is TRBV11-1, the J gene TRBJ1-1; 7 bases map to TRBD1. With 4 bases clipped from V and 4 bases from J, the junction kept 3 bases outside the gene matches. Germline CDR1 SGHAT, CDR2 FQDESV (reference sequence). The length of the CDR3 is 13 residues. CDR3 coding DNA: TGTGCCAGCAGCTCCACAGGGGCCACTGAAGCTTTCTTT. Protein product: CASSSTGATEAFF. Based on the CDR3 plus reference TRBV11-1 and TRBJ1-1, the full variable domain is EAEVAQSPRYKITEKSQAVAFWCDPISGHATLYWYRQILGQGPELLVQFQDESVVDDSQLPKDRFSAERLKGVDSTLKIQPAELGDSAMYLCASSSTGATEAFFGQGTRLTVV.

The chain links TRBV15 to TRBJ1-5; tentative D call: TRBD1 (6 bases). Deletions cut 4 bases from V and 0 bases from J, with 10 bases between. CDR3 length: 15 amino acids. CDR1 is LNHNV and CDR2 is YYDKDF in the germline V gene (reference sequence). CDR3 in DNA: TGTGCCACCAGCATAACAGGGTATAGCAATCAGCCCCAGCATTTT. It yields the protein CATSITGYSNQPQHF.

This clone was observed a few times. This rearrangement joins TRBV7-2 to TRBJ2-7; TRBD2 is a possible D gene (6 bases). The CDR3 covers 14 residues. Germline CDR1 is SGHTA and CDR2 is FQGNSA. The ends were cut back, 5 bases at V and 0 bases at J, with 11 bases in the middle. DNA of the CDR3: TGTGCCAGCAGCCAGGACTACAGCTCCTACGAGCAGTACTTC. Its protein product is CASSQDYSSYEQYF.

V is TRBV28 and J is TRBJ1-2; 7 positions match TRBD1. The germline CDR1 and CDR2 sequences are MDHEN and SYDVKM. J lost 7 bases, V lost 1 base, and 6 bases had no gene match. The CDR3 has 14 amino acids. DNA for the CDR3: TGTGCCAGCAGTTTATTGAAGGGGGCTGGTGGCTACACCTTC. Its translation: CASSLLKGAGGYTF.

This clone was observed a few times. The gene calls are TRBV30 and TRBJ1-2; no clear D gene. V was pared by 0 bases and J by 13 bases, with 12 bases between. This CDR3 contains 11 residues. The V gene's germline CDR1 is GTSNPN and CDR2 SVGIG (reference sequence). The CDR3 region has the DNA TGTGCCTGGAGTGTAAATATGGGCATCACCTTC. This sequence encodes CAWSVNMGITF. The complete variable domain, with remaining parts taken from reference TRBV30 and TRBJ1-2, reads SQTIHQWPATLVQPVGSPLSLECTVEGTSNPNLYWYRQAAGRGLQLLFYSVGIGQISSEVPQNLSASRPQDRQFILSSKKLLLSDSGFYLCAWSVNMGITFGSGTRLTVV.

Turning to this clone: One end of the junction is discordant with germline, which a read error may explain. V and J are TRBV11-3 and TRBJ2-7; a weak D match, TRBD2 (6 bases). CDR1 is SGHNT, CDR2 YENEEA, per germline. The CDR3 has 12 residues. CDR3 amino acids: CASSSGLGGSGF. CDR3 nucleotide sequence: TGTGCCAGCAGCTCAGGACTGGGGGGAAGTGGCTTC.

The rearrangement joins TRBV28 to TRBJ1-1, with D hard to call. The CDR3 is 13 amino acids. Trimming pared 3 bases from V and 1 base from J, leaving 6 bases between. The germline CDR1 and CDR2 sequences are MDHEN and SYDVKM. In DNA form, the CDR3 reads TGTGCCAGCAGTTTTCCGGCGAACACTGAAGCTTTCTTT. It codes for CASSFPANTEAFF.

The V and J genes are TRBV7-2 and TRBJ2-7; D gene uncertain. The V end lost 2 bases, the J end lost 4 bases, and 9 bases lay between the germline ends. Germline values: CDR1 SGHTA, CDR2 FQGNSA. The CDR3 runs to 13 residues. DNA for the CDR3: TGTGCCAGCAGCTTAATATCAAATTACGAGCAGTACTTC. This encodes CASSLISNYEQYF.

The chain is built from TRBV28 and TRBJ2-1, with a tentative D call TRBD2 (6 bases). This CDR3 has 16 amino acids. V lost 7 bases to trimming and J lost 1 base, with 17 bases between them. Per germline, CDR1 MDHEN and CDR2 SYDVKM. For the CDR3, the DNA is TGTGCCAGCATTGGGCTAGGTGGGAGGTCCTACAATGAGCAGTTCTTC. Its translation: CASIGLGGRSYNEQFF. Looking up the rest from reference TRBV28 and TRBJ2-1 gives the full variable domain: DVKVTQSSRYLVKRTGEKVFLECVQDMDHENMFWYRQDPGLGLRLIYFSYDVKMKEKGDIPEGYSVSREKKERFSLILESASTNQTSMYLCASIGLGGRSYNEQFFGPGTRLTVL.

V is TRBV7-9 and J is TRBJ2-2, with a possible D match to TRBD2 (6 bases). Trimming took off 7 bases at V and 6 bases at J, with 18 bases between the two ends. Germline lookup yields CDR1 SEHNR and CDR2 FQNEAQ (reference sequence). The CDR3 consists of 15 residues. CDR3 nucleotide sequence: TGTGCCAGCACGAAGCGGGCTAGCGCGGCCGGGGAGCTGTTTTTT. Amino acids: CASTKRASAAGELFF.

V and J are TRBV29-1 and TRBJ2-7; D is ambiguous. Per germline, CDR1 SQVTM and CDR2 ANQGSEA. The V end was cut by 5 bases, the J end by 2 bases, with 10 bases between. This CDR3 spans 12 amino acids. As DNA, the CDR3 is TGCAGCGTTTCCCCAGGAGCCTACGAGCAGTACTTC. Residues: CSVSPGAYEQYF.

The chain links TRBV11-2 to TRBJ2-7; a possible D gene is TRBD2 (5 bases). Looked up from germline, CDR1 is SGHAT and CDR2 is FQNNGV. Trimming cost V 5 bases and J 2 bases, with 10 bases left between them. CDR3 size: 13 residues. Written as DNA, the CDR3 is TGTGCCAGCAGCGGACTGCAAACCTACGAGCAGTACTTC. This codes for CASSGLQTYEQYF.

This clone appeared a single time. This chain links TRBV6-1 with TRBJ2-7; tentatively, D is TRBD2 (6 bases). The CDR3 extends over 14 amino acids. Trimming stripped 2 bases from V and 0 bases from J, with 8 bases between. Per germline, CDR1 MNHNS and CDR2 SASEGT. This CDR3 is CASSEPGVSYEQYF. CDR3 DNA: TGTGCCAGCAGTGAACCGGGAGTCTCCTACGAGCAGTACTTC.

CDR3 sequence: CASSPHPSPRGRGVRTEAFF. CDR3 in DNA: TGTGCCAGCAGCCCTCATCCTTCTCCCAGGGGGCGAGGGGTAAGGACTGAAGCTTTCTTT. The chain uses TRBV21-1 and TRBJ1-1; the table's TRBD1 call for D was not verified on the DNA. TRBV21-1 is reported as a pseudogene. The CDR3 has 20 residues.

The chain is built from TRBV7-6 and TRBJ1-6; D unclear. This CDR3 is built from 15 residues. Trimming cost V 4 bases and J 6 bases, with 13 bases left between them. In germline, CDR1 is SGHVS, CDR2 FNYEAQ. The chain's CDR3 is CASSSQVDLNSPLHF. The CDR3 DNA reads as TGTGCCAGCAGCTCCCAGGTGGATCTTAATTCACCCCTCCACTTT.

The chain links TRBV28 to TRBJ1-5, with D maybe TRBD1 (6 bases). The CDR3 extends over 15 amino acids. The germline V gene encodes CDR1 MDHEN and CDR2 SYDVKM. V shed 5 bases and J shed 7 bases, with 18 bases lying between them. The CDR3 reads CASSPWGGAGQPQHF. The DNA of the CDR3 is TGTGCCAGCAGTCCCTGGGGGGGGGCTGGGCAGCCCCAGCATTTT.

V and J are TRBV29-1 and TRBJ1-1; D call uncertain. Between the trimmed V and J ends, which lost 7 bases and 6 bases, there was a span of 9 bases. Germline V gene data show CDR1 as SQVTM and CDR2 as ANQGSEA. CDR3 length: 10 amino acids. In DNA form, the CDR3 reads TGCAGCGCTGGGCGTTCTGAAGCTTTCTTT. Translating it yields CSAGRSEAFF.

The chain couples TRBV2 to TRBJ2-1; 7 bases agree with TRBD1. Germline V gives CDR1 SNHLY, CDR2 FYNNEI. The junction had 11 bases not matched to a gene; V was cut back by 4 bases and J by 8 bases. This CDR3 comprises 15 residues. The chain's CDR3 is CASSVTGQLRDEQFF. The CDR3 region has the DNA TGTGCCAGCAGTGTTACGGGACAGTTGAGGGATGAGCAGTTCTTC.

In the case of this clone: Germline and junction disagree at one end, which may indicate a read error. The chain joins TRBV7-7 to TRBJ2-3; either TRBD1 or TRBD2 may fit D (5 bases each). The CDR3 contains 13 residues. Looked up from germline, CDR1 is SSHAT and CDR2 is FNYEAQ (reference sequence). CDR3 in DNA: TGTGCTAGCAGCCGGGACCTCACAGATACGCAGTATTTT. Protein product: CASSRDLTDTQYF.

The chain links TRBV11-2 to TRBJ2-3, with D perhaps matching TRBD1 (7 bases). The CDR3 totals 15 residues. CDR1 is SGHAT and CDR2 is FQNNGV in the germline V gene. The V and J ends lost 3 bases and 4 bases respectively, with 14 bases between them. As DNA, the CDR3 is TGTGCCAGCAGCTTGACAGGGACTGTGGCAGATACGCAGTATTTT. It encodes CASSLTGTVADTQYF.

The chain has TRBV7-9 and TRBJ2-7, with D possibly TRBD2 on 6 matching bases. Per germline, CDR1 SEHNR and CDR2 FQNEAQ (reference sequence). CDR3 length equals 13 residues. Trimming stripped 1 base from V and 6 bases from J, with 10 bases between. The CDR3 sequence is CASSLVIGGEQYF. DNA of the CDR3: TGTGCCAGCAGCTTAGTGATCGGGGGCGAGCAGTACTTC.

This sequence joins TRBV15 and TRBJ2-1, with 9 positions matching TRBD2. Germline CDR1 LNHNV, CDR2 YYDKDF (reference sequence). The CDR3 contains 18 residues. V dropped 0 bases and J dropped 5; count of bases not matched to a gene: 11. The CDR3 coding sequence is TGTGCCACCAGCAGAGAACGCCTAGCGGGAAAAAGGGACAATGAGCAGTTCTTC. It yields the protein CATSRERLAGKRDNEQFF.

V and J are TRBV4-2 and TRBJ1-5, with a possible D match to TRBD1 (6 bases). The CDR3 has 15 residues. The ends were cut back, 0 bases at V and 7 bases at J, with 13 bases in the middle. Germline CDR1 is LGHNA and CDR2 is YNFKEQ. CDR3 sequence (DNA): TGTGCCAGCAGCCAAGATGGCGGGGGCGGGCAGCCCCAGCATTTT. Its protein is CASSQDGGGGQPQHF.